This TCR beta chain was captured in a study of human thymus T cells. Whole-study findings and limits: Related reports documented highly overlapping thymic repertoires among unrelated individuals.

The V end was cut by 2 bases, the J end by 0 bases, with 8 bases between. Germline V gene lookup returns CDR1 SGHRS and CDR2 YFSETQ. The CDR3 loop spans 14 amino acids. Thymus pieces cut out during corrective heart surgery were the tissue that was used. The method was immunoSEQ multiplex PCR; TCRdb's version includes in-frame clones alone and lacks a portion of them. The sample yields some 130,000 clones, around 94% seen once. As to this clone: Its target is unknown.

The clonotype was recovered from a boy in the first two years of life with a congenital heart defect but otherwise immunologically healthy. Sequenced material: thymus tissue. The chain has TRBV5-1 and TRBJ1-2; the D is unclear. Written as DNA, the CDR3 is TGCGCCAGCAGCTTAGTCCGGGCTAACTATGGCTACACCTTC. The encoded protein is CASSLVRANYGYTF.